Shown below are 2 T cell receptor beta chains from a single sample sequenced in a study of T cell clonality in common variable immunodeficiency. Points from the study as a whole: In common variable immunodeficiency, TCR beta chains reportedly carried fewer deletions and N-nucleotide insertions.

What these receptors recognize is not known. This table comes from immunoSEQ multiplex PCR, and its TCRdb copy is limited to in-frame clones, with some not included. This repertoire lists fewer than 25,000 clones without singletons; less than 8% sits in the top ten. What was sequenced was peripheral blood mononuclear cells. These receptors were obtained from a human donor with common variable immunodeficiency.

The CDR3 sequence is CASSPQGGGRETQYF. The part of the CDR3 DNA that was read is TGTGCCAGCTCACCACAAGGCGGGGGTCGAGAGACC. V and J are TRBV18 and TRBJ2-5, with TRBD2 identical over 7 bases. The CDR3 end falls 3 residues outside the read, so it is completed with the germline J gene. The CDR3 spans 15 residues. V shed 1 base, J shed 4 bases, and the junction held 6 bases outside the gene matches. Germline values: CDR1 KGHSH, CDR2 LQKENI.

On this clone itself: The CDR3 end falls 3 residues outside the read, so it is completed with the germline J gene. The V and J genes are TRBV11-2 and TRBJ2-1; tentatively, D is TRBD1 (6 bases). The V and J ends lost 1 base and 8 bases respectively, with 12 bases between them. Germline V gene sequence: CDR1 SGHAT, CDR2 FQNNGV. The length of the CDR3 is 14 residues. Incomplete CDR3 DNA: TGTGCCAGCAGCTTAGTACAGGGTGTGCATGAG. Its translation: CASSLVQGVHE. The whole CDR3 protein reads CASSLVQGVHEQFF.